This section outlines one TCR beta chain sequence together with its context. These data come from a study of blood T cell repertoires in COVID-19. Across the study: Sites in the United States, Italy and Spain provided acute and convalescent COVID-19 samples.

Sequencing was performed with immunoSEQ multiplex PCR; in TCRdb, only in-frame clones are kept and a portion is missing. The table has just under 90,000 clones, roughly nine tenths seen once. CDR1 and CDR2 (germline): SGHAT, FQDESV (reference sequence). Germline trimming cut 5 bases from V and 3 bases from J; bases unmatched to any gene: 2. The CDR3 is 13 amino acids. The J gene is TRBJ1-1, the V gene TRBV11-1; 8 bases agree with TRBD1. This TCR was sampled from a man in his fifties or sixties with acute or convalescent COVID-19. The sequenced sample consisted of peripheral blood. The CDR3 coding sequence is TGTGCCAGCAGCCACAGGGGGGACACTGAAGCTTTCTTT. It specifies CASSHRGDTEAFF. Looking up the rest from reference TRBV11-1 and TRBJ1-1 gives the full variable domain: EAEVAQSPRYKITEKSQAVAFWCDPISGHATLYWYRQILGQGPELLVQFQDESVVDDSQLPKDRFSAERLKGVDSTLKIQPAELGDSAMYLCASSHRGDTEAFFGQGTRLTVV.